Shown below are 16 T cell receptor beta chains from a single sample sequenced in a study of blood T cell repertoires in COVID-19. Method: immunoSEQ multiplex PCR; TCRdb's copy keeps in-frame clones and lacks some. The profile covers some 95,000 clones, with around 81% appearing a single time and about 8.7% taken by the ten largest. What was sequenced was peripheral blood. The receptors shown here come from a man aged 50-59 years who had recovered from COVID-19.

The CDR3 is CASSPRTGSRTDTQYF. The DNA for the CDR3 is TGTGCCAGCAGCCCTCGGACAGGGTCACGCACAGATACGCAGTATTTT. V and J are TRBV9 and TRBJ2-3; 8 bases match TRBD1. Germline V gene lookup returns CDR1 SGDLS and CDR2 YYNGEE. The CDR3 is made up of 16 amino acids. The J segment lost 1 base and the V segment lost 4 bases, leaving 8 bases of the junction unmatched. Drawing the rest from reference TRBV9 and TRBJ2-3, the complete variable domain is DSGVTQTPKHLITATGQRVTLRCSPRSGDLSVYWYQQSLDQGLQFLIQYYNGEERAKGNILERFSAQQFPDLHSELNLSSLELGDSALYFCASSPRTGSRTDTQYFGPGTRLTVL.

The chain recombines TRBV19 with TRBJ2-2, with 10 positions matching TRBD1. V shed 2 bases, J shed 7 bases, and the junction held 4 bases outside the gene matches. The CDR3 totals 15 residues. Germline CDR1 LNHDA, CDR2 SQIVND (reference sequence). The CDR3 loop reads CASSIPTGGIGELFF. Written as DNA, the CDR3 is TGTGCCAGTAGTATACCGACAGGGGGCATCGGGGAGCTGTTTTTT.

This clone was counted a single time. The J gene is TRBJ1-1, the V gene TRBV27; 8 bases align to TRBD1. V trimming: 6 bases; J trimming: 2 bases; junction bases outside the gene matches: 2. CDR1 is MNHEY and CDR2 is SMNVEV in the germline V gene (reference sequence). The CDR3 covers 13 residues. The CDR3 bases are TGTGCCAGCAGGGACAGGGTCAACACTGAAGCTTTCTTT. Protein sequence: CASRDRVNTEAFF.

This sequence joins TRBV7-6 and TRBJ2-1; TRBD2 aligns across 12 bases. The CDR3 is made up of 20 amino acids. V shed 5 bases, J shed 0 bases, and the junction held 14 bases outside the gene matches. Germline V gene lookup returns CDR1 SGHVS and CDR2 FNYEAQ. The CDR3 here is CASSERRGLAGKSSYNEQFF. CDR3 in DNA: TGTGCCAGCAGCGAGAGACGGGGACTAGCGGGCAAAAGCTCCTACAATGAGCAGTTCTTC.

V gene TRBV18 combines with J gene TRBJ1-1; TRBD1 aligns across 7 bases. Germline assignment: CDR1 KGHSH and CDR2 LQKENI. The CDR3 has 14 amino acids. Trimming removed 5 bases from V and 0 bases from J; junction bases left unmatched: 3. The CDR3 protein is CASSRDSMNTEAFF. DNA for the CDR3: TGTGCCAGCTCAAGGGACAGCATGAACACTGAAGCTTTCTTT.

The V gene is TRBV19, the J gene TRBJ1-5; 8 nucleotides match TRBD1. The CDR3 runs 14 residues. The junction had 8 bases not matched to a gene; V was cut back by 6 bases and J by 7 bases. Looked up from germline, CDR1 is LNHDA and CDR2 is SQIVND (reference sequence). The CDR3, as DNA: TGTGCCAGTAGGACGGACAGGGCTGCGCAGCCCCAGCATTTT. Translation gives CASRTDRAAQPQHF.

This chain joins TRBV9 and TRBJ1-1; D is undetermined. There are 13 residues in the CDR3. Germline V gives CDR1 SGDLS, CDR2 YYNGEE. The ends were cut back, 0 bases at V and 7 bases at J, with 10 bases in the middle. CDR3 DNA: TGTGCCAGCAGCGTAGGAGGTACCGGTGAAGCTTTCTTT. Translated: CASSVGGTGEAFF.

The V and J genes are TRBV7-9 and TRBJ2-3, with 7 bases matching TRBD2. Germline V gives CDR1 SEHNR, CDR2 FQNEAQ (reference sequence). The CDR3 has 16 residues. V dropped 5 bases and J dropped 2; count of bases not matched to a gene: 10. The CDR3 region is CASSPTRDYLTDTQYF. In DNA, the CDR3 is TGTGCCAGCAGCCCTACCCGGGACTACCTCACAGATACGCAGTATTTT.

The V call is TRBV7-3, the J call TRBJ1-2; D gene unclear. V was trimmed by 5 bases and J by 0 bases, leaving 13 bases between them. This CDR3 contains 15 residues. Germline lookup yields CDR1 SGHTA and CDR2 FQGTGA. The CDR3: CASSIRAGANYGYTF. The DNA for the CDR3 is TGTGCCAGCAGCATTAGGGCCGGGGCTAACTATGGCTACACCTTC.

The chain's CDR3 is CASSSSLRGGYEQYF. The CDR3 nucleotides read TGTGCCAGCAGTTCGTCGCTGAGGGGAGGCTACGAGCAGTACTTC. V usage is TRBV6-2 or TRBV6-3 and J usage is TRBJ2-7; TRBD2 is a possible D gene (6 bases). Germline V CDR1 and CDR2: MNHEY, SVGEGT. CDR3 length: 15 amino acids. The V gene lost 4 bases and the J gene lost 3 bases, with 16 bases spanning the gap.

The V call is TRBV7-8, the J call TRBJ1-5; possibly TRBD1 for D (6 bases). Germline assignment: CDR1 SGHVS and CDR2 FQNEAQ. The CDR3 spans 16 residues. Trimming took off 0 bases at V and 6 bases at J, with 15 bases between the two ends. The chain's CDR3 is CASSLAGGGAGQPQHF. The CDR3 region has the DNA TGTGCCAGCAGCTTAGCCGGCGGGGGCGCGGGTCAGCCCCAGCATTTT.

In this sample, this clone turned up a few times. The gene calls are TRBV6-6 and TRBJ1-6, with D perhaps matching TRBD1 (5 bases). The CDR3 contains 14 residues. CDR1 MNHNY and CDR2 SVGAGI come from the germline V gene (reference sequence). Trimming took off 5 bases at V and 7 bases at J, with 12 bases between the two ends. In DNA form, the CDR3 reads TGTGCCAGCAGTCCCACAGGAAGAAATTCACCCCTCCACTTT. This codes for CASSPTGRNSPLHF.

The chain has TRBV7-9 and TRBJ2-5, with TRBD2 matching over 15 bases. Trimming cost V 5 bases and J 13 bases; bases outside gene matches: 5. The CDR3 covers 13 residues. Germline V gene data show CDR1 as SEHNR and CDR2 as FQNEAQ (reference sequence). The CDR3 here is CASSLGLAGGPYF. The CDR3 nucleotides are TGTGCCAGCAGCCTGGGACTAGCGGGGGGCCCGTACTTC.

The chain combines TRBV6-1 with TRBJ2-5, with no clear D. Germline CDR1 and CDR2: MNHNS and SASEGT. CDR3 length: 14 amino acids. Trimming left V 0 bases short and J 1 base short, with 6 bases between. The CDR3 DNA reads TGTGCCAGCAGTGAAGCGACTGGCCAAGAGACCCAGTACTTC. It specifies CASSEATGQETQYF.

The chain employs TRBV7-3 and TRBJ1-2; 7 bases fit TRBD1. The length of the CDR3 is 15 residues. The germline V gene has CDR1 SGHTA and CDR2 FQGTGA. After removal of 4 bases from V and 2 bases from J, the junction contained 7 bases not matched to a gene. The CDR3 protein is CASSSRQGYNYGYTF. The DNA for the CDR3 is TGTGCCAGCAGCTCTCGACAGGGCTACAACTATGGCTACACCTTC. Based on the CDR3 plus reference TRBV7-3 and TRBJ1-2, the full variable domain is GAGVSQTPSNKVTEKGKYVELRCDPISGHTALYWYRQSLGQGPEFLIYFQGTGAADDSGLPNDRFFAVRPEGSVSTLKIQRTERGDSAVYLCASSSRQGYNYGYTFGSGTRLTVV.

CDR3 in amino acids: CASSLGVPYNEQFF. The CDR3 bases are TGTGCCAGCAGCCTAGGCGTCCCCTACAATGAGCAGTTCTTC. V gene TRBV7-9 combines with J gene TRBJ2-1, with D hard to call. Germline V gene lookup returns CDR1 SEHNR and CDR2 FQNEAQ (reference sequence). CDR3 length equals 14 residues. V was pared by 5 bases and J by 2 bases, with 10 bases between. The whole variable domain, filled in from reference TRBV7-9 and TRBJ2-1, reads DTGVSQNPRHKITKRGQNVTFRCDPISEHNRLYWYRQTLGQGPEFLTYFQNEAQLEKSRLLSDRFSAERPKGSFSTLEIQRTEQGDSAMYLCASSLGVPYNEQFFGPGTRLTVL.